These 22 T cell receptor beta chains came from one sample sequenced in a study of neurological immune-mediated disorders. A single record per CDR3 protein comes from TCRdb applying MiXCR to the 5' RACE reads. The data hold approximately 89,000 distinct CDR3 sequences, with around 4.5% observed a single time. Time point defined: longitudinal time-point 3. The sequencing sample was made of PBMCs. The receptors stem from a woman aged 55-69 years with multiple sclerosis.

Many counts were recorded for this clonotype. The chain combines TRBV5-1 with TRBJ1-3; D unclear. Deletions cut 5 bases from V and 0 bases from J, with 12 bases between. Germline V lookup: CDR1 SGHRS, CDR2 YFSETQ. The CDR3 is 15 residues long. The CDR3 nucleotides are TGCGCCAGCAGAAAGCAGATCACCTCTGGAAACACCATATATTTT. It yields the protein CASRKQITSGNTIYF.

This clonotype was seen many times. The CDR3 bases are TGCAGTGTTAAGCGCGGGCGGGGGGGCACTTCCTACGAGCAGTACTTC. Translating gives CSVKRGRGGTSYEQYF. The V gene is TRBV20-1, the J gene TRBJ2-7; 9 bases fit TRBD2. The J segment lost 1 base and the V segment lost 7 bases, leaving 14 bases of the junction unmatched. Germline V gene sequence: CDR1 DFQATT, CDR2 SNEGSKA (reference sequence). CDR3 length equals 16 residues.

This clonotype was detected ten times or more. The V and J genes are TRBV20-1 and TRBJ2-1; 8 positions agree with TRBD2. Germline CDR1 is DFQATT and CDR2 is SNEGSKA (reference sequence). The CDR3 loop spans 14 amino acids. V lost 0 bases to trimming and J lost 9 bases; unmatched junction nucleotides: 7. The CDR3 region is CSARDLTSETEQFF. The CDR3 bases are TGCAGTGCTAGAGACCTGACTAGCGAGACTGAGCAGTTCTTC.

Many counts were recorded for this clonotype. The J gene is TRBJ1-1, the V gene TRBV12-3 or TRBV12-4; no firm D call. This CDR3 is built from 13 residues. The V and J ends lost 5 bases and 2 bases respectively, with 9 bases between them. This CDR3 reads CASSRQANTEAFF. Here the CDR3 DNA reads TGTGCCAGCAGTCGTCAGGCAAACACTGAAGCTTTCTTT.

This clonotype was picked up many times. V gene TRBV28 combines with J gene TRBJ2-7; 8 bases match TRBD1. From germline, CDR1 is MDHEN and CDR2 SYDVKM. The CDR3 has 13 amino acids. V trimming: 7 bases; J trimming: 3 bases; junction bases outside the gene matches: 5. For the CDR3, the DNA is TGTGCCAGCACGCGACAGGGGCGCTACGAGCAGTACTTC. Translation: CASTRQGRYEQYF.

This clonotype has at least ten counts. The DNA for the CDR3 is TGTGCCAGCAGTTTGGGGGGGCAAGAGACCCAGTACTTC. Amino acids: CASSLGGQETQYF. J is TRBJ2-5 and V is TRBV12-3 or TRBV12-4; TRBD2 aligns across 7 bases. Trimming cost V 3 bases and J 2 bases; bases outside gene matches: 0. The CDR3 extends over 13 amino acids.

There are many counts of this clonotype. J is TRBJ1-2 and V is TRBV24-1; D uncertain. V was clipped by 4 bases and J by 3 bases, with 11 bases between them. The length of the CDR3 is 14 residues. From germline, CDR1 is KGHDR and CDR2 SFDVKD. CDR3 in amino acids: CATSDPPRHYGYTF. In nucleotides, the CDR3 is TGTGCCACCAGTGACCCGCCCAGGCACTATGGCTACACCTTC.

The table lists this clonotype with many counts. This chain connects TRBV10-3 to TRBJ2-3; D is possibly TRBD2 (5 bases). The CDR3 has 15 residues. In germline, CDR1 is ENHRY, CDR2 SYGVKD. The V gene lost 0 bases and the J gene lost 0 bases, with 7 bases spanning the gap. The CDR3 DNA reads TGTGCCATCAGTGAGTCGAGGACTAGCACAGATACGCAGTATTTT. Translated, it gives CAISESRTSTDTQYF.

This clonotype came up many times. The rearrangement uses TRBV7-9 and TRBJ1-4, with a tentative D call TRBD1 (5 bases). The CDR3 runs 15 residues. Germline CDR1 is SEHNR and CDR2 is FQNEAQ (reference sequence). V was pared by 7 bases and J by 0 bases, with 12 bases between. The CDR3 region is CASTPRGATNEKLFF. Written as DNA, the CDR3 is TGTGCCAGCACTCCCCGGGGGGCAACTAATGAAAAACTGTTTTTT.

The chain links TRBV20-1 to TRBJ1-5; a possible D gene is TRBD1 (5 bases). The length of the CDR3 is 14 residues. Germline V gene lookup returns CDR1 DFQATT and CDR2 SNEGSKA (reference sequence). Trimming took 0 bases from V and 6 from J, leaving 12 bases between them. CDR3 sequence: CSAREGGALQPQHF. For the CDR3, the DNA is TGCAGTGCTAGAGAGGGTGGGGCACTTCAGCCCCAGCATTTT.

This clonotype has ten or more counts. The V gene is TRBV18, the J gene TRBJ1-1; D is undetermined. This CDR3 is 10 amino acids long. The germline gives CDR1 KGHSH, CDR2 LQKENI. Trimming took 6 bases from V and 5 from J, leaving 4 bases between them. CDR3: CASSSTEAFF. CDR3 coding DNA: TGTGCCAGCTCGTCGACTGAAGCTTTCTTT.

In this sample, this clonotype turned up many times. This chain links TRBV28 with TRBJ2-7; 7 nucleotides agree with TRBD1. Germline V lookup: CDR1 MDHEN, CDR2 SYDVKM. The CDR3 sequence is 17 residues long. The J segment lost 1 base and the V segment lost 3 bases, leaving 12 bases of the junction unmatched. The CDR3 protein is CASSFGNWDRVSYEQYF. The CDR3 DNA reads as TGTGCCAGCAGTTTTGGTAACTGGGACAGAGTTTCCTACGAGCAGTACTTC.

There are many counts of this clonotype. CDR3 in DNA: TGCAGTGCTAAAGGCGGAGGGGACGGTTCACCCCTCCACTTT. It yields the protein CSAKGGGDGSPLHF. This rearrangement joins TRBV20-1 to TRBJ1-6; D may be TRBD1 (5 bases). Trimming cost V 4 bases and J 9 bases, with 16 bases left between them. Germline CDR1 and CDR2: DFQATT and SNEGSKA (reference sequence). The CDR3 consists of 14 residues.

The V and J genes are TRBV14 and TRBJ2-1; 15 bases are a match to TRBD2. V lost 3 bases to trimming and J lost 0 bases; unmatched junction nucleotides: 6. CDR3 size: 19 residues. Per the germline V gene, CDR1 is SGHDN and CDR2 is FVKESK. CDR3 sequence reads: CASSQSGLAGGSSYNEQFF. In DNA, the CDR3 is TGTGCCAGCAGCCAGTCGGGACTAGCGGGGGGAAGCTCCTACAATGAGCAGTTCTTC.

This clonotype was found many times. The chain recombines TRBV20-1 with TRBJ2-1; 8 bases are shared with TRBD2. The CDR3 length is 13 residues. Germline V gene data show CDR1 as DFQATT and CDR2 as SNEGSKA (reference sequence). The ends lost 7 bases at V and 9 bases at J; junction bases unmatched: 11. This CDR3 reads CSEAGGANSEQFF. The CDR3, as DNA: TGCAGTGAGGCGGGGGGCGCGAACAGTGAGCAGTTCTTC.

This clonotype was picked up many times. CDR3 in amino acids: CSVLGLDETQYF. DNA for the CDR3: TGCAGCGTTTTAGGACTAGATGAGACCCAGTACTTC. The V and J genes are TRBV29-1 and TRBJ2-5, with 7 bases matching TRBD2. Per the germline V gene, CDR1 is SQVTM and CDR2 is ANQGSEA. The CDR3 totals 12 residues. V gave up 5 bases and J gave up 5 bases; unmatched junction bases: 5. Filled out from reference TRBV29-1 and TRBJ2-5, the complete variable domain reads SAVISQKPSRDICQRGTSLTIQCQVDSQVTMMFWYRQQPGQSLTLIATANQGSEATYESGFVIDKFPISRPNLTFSTLTVSNMSPEDSSIYLCSVLGLDETQYFGPGTRLLVL.

This clonotype was counted many times. The chain uses TRBV5-1 and TRBJ2-1, with 8 bases that match TRBD2. In germline, CDR1 is SGHRS, CDR2 YFSETQ. This CDR3 comprises 16 residues. Trimming removed 4 bases from V and 3 bases from J; junction bases left unmatched: 9. The CDR3 DNA sequence: TGCGCCAGCAGCCCGGCCGGGGGGGCAGGCTACAATGAGCAGTTCTTC. This encodes CASSPAGGAGYNEQFF.

V is TRBV10-1 and J is TRBJ2-5; weak D call: TRBD1 (5 bases). The germline gives CDR1 WNHNN, CDR2 SYGVQD (reference sequence). The CDR3 loop spans 14 amino acids. Trimming cost V 6 bases and J 9 bases, with 20 bases left between them. The CDR3 sequence is CASSQDSTRVSQYF. The DNA of the CDR3 is TGCGCCAGCAGCCAAGACAGCACCAGGGTTTCCCAGTACTTC.

This clonotype was counted ten times or more. The rearrangement joins TRBV20-1 to TRBJ1-2; a weak D match, TRBD1 (5 bases). CDR3 size: 12 residues. CDR1 is DFQATT and CDR2 is SNEGSKA in the germline V gene (reference sequence). V shed 0 bases and J shed 7 bases, with 9 bases lying between them. The CDR3 sequence: CSAREGTSGYTF. The DNA of the CDR3 is TGCAGTGCTAGAGAAGGGACGAGTGGCTACACCTTC.

This chain connects TRBV28 to TRBJ2-3, with D unresolved. The germline CDR1 and CDR2 sequences are MDHEN and SYDVKM. This CDR3 region has 11 residues. V was shortened by 10 bases and J by 11 bases, with 16 bases between the two germline ends. CDR3 protein: CAISIGFKQYF. The CDR3 nucleotides are TGTGCCATCAGCATTGGGTTTAAGCAGTATTTT.

This clonotype has a count of ten or more. The rearrangement links TRBV20-1 to TRBJ1-6, with D hard to call. CDR3 size: 13 residues. Germline loops: CDR1 DFQATT, CDR2 SNEGSKA (reference sequence). Trimming removed 6 bases at V and 6 bases at J, with 12 bases between. The CDR3 region has the DNA TGCAGTGCGGTAGGGCAGGCTAATTCACCCCTCCACTTT. This encodes CSAVGQANSPLHF.

This clonotype was seen repeatedly, ten times or more. V is TRBV18 and J is TRBJ1-5; 8 bases agree with TRBD1. This CDR3 spans 14 amino acids. Germline V lookup: CDR1 KGHSH, CDR2 LQKENI. The trim removed 3 bases at V and 5 bases at J, leaving 3 bases unmatched. CDR3 loop: CASSPSTGDQPQHF. The CDR3 DNA reads TGTGCCAGCTCACCCTCGACAGGGGATCAGCCCCAGCATTTT.